This passage covers 7 T cell receptor beta chains from one sample sequenced in a study of T cell responses to AZD1222 COVID-19 vaccine (dated by TCRdb to 2020 to 2023). In the paper's terms, the time point label means: about 28 days (+/-7) after the second vaccine dose. The library came from the immunoSEQ multiplex PCR assay. TCRdb re-hosts the immuneACCESS table, in-frame sequences only. Its copies lack some clones; in the studies checked, an unresolved V gene accounts for under half of them, and the cause for the rest is not known. The sample table contains about 110,000 clones; only one count was recorded for around nine tenths of them. Around 5.9% of the sample is held by the ten biggest clonotypes. The material sequenced was peripheral blood, taken 28 days after the second AZD1222 dose. The receptors were gathered from an adult who received the AZD1222 COVID-19 vaccine.

V usage is TRBV30 and J usage is TRBJ2-7; D is ambiguous. Germline values: CDR1 GTSNPN, CDR2 SVGIG (reference sequence). The V gene lost 1 base and the J gene lost 6 bases, with 7 bases spanning the gap. The CDR3 sequence is 11 residues long. Here the CDR3 DNA reads TGTGCCTGGAGTGGCCAGAGCGAGCAGTACTTC. Translating gives CAWSGQSEQYF. Full variable domain (missing parts from reference TRBV30 and TRBJ2-7): SQTIHQWPATLVQPVGSPLSLECTVEGTSNPNLYWYRQAAGRGLQLLFYSVGIGQISSEVPQNLSASRPQDRQFILSSKKLLLSDSGFYLCAWSGQSEQYFGPGTRLTVT.

The chain has TRBV7-2 and TRBJ1-2; TRBD1 aligns across 10 bases. V lost 3 bases to trimming and J lost 4 bases; unmatched junction nucleotides: 8. Germline CDR1 and CDR2: SGHTA and FQGNSA. This CDR3 is built from 16 residues. The CDR3 sequence: CASSFGQGGALYGYTF. The CDR3 DNA is TGTGCCAGCAGCTTCGGACAGGGGGGAGCGCTCTATGGCTACACCTTC.

The genes are TRBV13 and TRBJ1-1; 10 bases align to TRBD1. Trimming took 2 bases from V and 10 from J; bases not matched to a gene: 4. The CDR3 is 13 amino acids. The germline gives CDR1 PRHDT, CDR2 FYEKMQ (reference sequence). The CDR3 region has the DNA TGTGCCAGCAGCTTAAGGGACAGGGGAACAGCTTTCTTT. The encoded protein is CASSLRDRGTAFF. The complete variable domain, with remaining parts taken from reference TRBV13 and TRBJ1-1, reads AAGVIQSPRHLIKEKRETATLKCYPIPRHDTVYWYQQGPGQDPQFLISFYEKMQSDKGSIPDRFSAQQFSDYHSELNMSSLELGDSALYFCASSLRDRGTAFFGQGTRLTVV.

This clone was counted once. CDR3 sequence (DNA): TGTGCCAGCAGCTGGGGGGGACTCCCAGATACGCAGTATTTT. Residues: CASSWGGLPDTQYF. The V call is TRBV5-6, the J call TRBJ2-3; TRBD2 matches 7 bases. Looked up from germline, CDR1 is SGHDT and CDR2 is YYEEEE. The trim removed 3 bases at V and 4 bases at J, leaving 5 bases unmatched. CDR3 size: 14 residues. The entire variable domain, with the rest obtained from reference TRBV5-6 and TRBJ2-3, is as follows: DAGVTQSPTHLIKTRGQQVTLRCSPKSGHDTVSWYQQALGQGPQFIFQYYEEEERQRGNFPDRFSGHQFPNYSSELNVNALLLGDSALYLCASSWGGLPDTQYFGPGTRLTVL.

This clone is a singleton in its sample. The CDR3, as DNA: TGTGCCAGCAGTCCCCCGAATTATGGCTACACCTTC. It codes for CASSPPNYGYTF. The V and J genes are TRBV28 and TRBJ1-2; no clear D gene. The CDR3 is made up of 12 amino acids. Trimming stripped 5 bases from V and 5 bases from J, with 9 bases between. Germline CDR1 and CDR2: MDHEN and SYDVKM.

The chain is built from TRBV7-2 and TRBJ1-2; D unclear. The CDR3 extends over 14 amino acids. The germline V and J ends were trimmed by 1 base and 8 bases, with 14 bases remaining between them. The germline CDR1 and CDR2 sequences are SGHTA and FQGNSA. The CDR3 here is CASSLGGAGYGYTF. In DNA form, the CDR3 reads TGTGCCAGCAGCTTAGGAGGAGCGGGGTACGGCTACACCTTC.

The chain has TRBV25-1 and TRBJ1-2; D gene unclear. CDR3 length: 13 residues. The V and J ends lost 6 bases and 7 bases respectively, with 15 bases between them. The germline V gene encodes CDR1 MGHDK and CDR2 SYGVNS. The CDR3 bases are TGTGCCAGCAGACACGGACTTAGTAGTGGCTACACCTTC. This translates into CASRHGLSSGYTF.